The 24 T cell receptor beta chains presented below share a single source sample, sequenced in a study of OX40 agonist ivuxolimab in advanced cancers. The protocol was immunoSEQ multiplex PCR, while the TCRdb copy is restricted to in-frame clones and leaves out a portion. The sample records approximately 44,000 clones, about four fifths being singletons. Sequenced here: CD4+ or CD8+ T cells sorted from blood, sampled in a trial of the OX40 agonist ivuxolimab. These receptors were obtained from an adult with an advanced solid tumor such as melanoma, head and neck, liver or kidney cancer.

This clone appeared a few times. The V and J genes are TRBV28 and TRBJ2-7; 7 positions agree with TRBD1. This CDR3 is built from 16 residues. Trimming at V came to 6 bases and at J to 4 bases, leaving 15 bases not matched to a gene. Germline V lookup: CDR1 MDHEN, CDR2 SYDVKM. CDR3 region: CASSPVGAGGGYEQYF. The CDR3 nucleotides are TGTGCCAGCAGCCCGGTTGGGGCAGGGGGTGGTTACGAGCAGTACTTC.

This clone was counted only a few times. The chain recombines TRBV5-1 with TRBJ2-7; perhaps TRBD1 as D (5 bases). Trimming cost V 3 bases and J 5 bases, with 9 bases left between them. The CDR3 has 12 residues. Looked up from germline, CDR1 is SGHRS and CDR2 is YFSETQ. The CDR3: CASSSRAHEQYF. Written as DNA, the CDR3 is TGCGCCAGCAGCTCCAGGGCCCACGAGCAGTACTTC.

The V gene is TRBV7-2, the J gene TRBJ2-2; 11 bases are a match to TRBD2. Germline V CDR1 and CDR2: SGHTA, FQGNSA. V was pared by 6 bases and J by 4 bases, with 7 bases of the junction left unmatched. The CDR3 has 16 amino acids. The CDR3 reads CASSRGGLAVTGELFF. As DNA, the CDR3 is TGTGCCAGCAGTAGGGGGGGACTAGCGGTCACCGGGGAGCTGTTTTTT. Full variable domain (rest looked up from reference TRBV7-2 and TRBJ2-2): GAGVSQSPSNKVTEKGKDVELRCDPISGHTALYWYRQSLGQGLEFLIYFQGNSAPDKSGLPSDRFSAERTGGSVSTLTIQRTQQEDSAVYLCASSRGGLAVTGELFFGEGSRLTVL.

This clone was counted only a few times. The rearrangement links TRBV7-9 to TRBJ2-7, with D perhaps assigned TRBD1 or TRBD2 (6 bases each). Germline CDR1 and CDR2: SEHNR and FQNEAQ (reference sequence). Trimming cost V 7 bases and J 6 bases, with 13 bases left between them. The CDR3 is 12 amino acids. CDR3 protein: CASTEGGGEQYF. For the CDR3, the DNA is TGTGCCAGCACCGAAGGGGGAGGCGAGCAGTACTTC.

Only one count was recorded for this clone. The chain is built from TRBV27 and TRBJ2-1; D gene unclear. Trimming left V 7 bases short and J 0 bases short, with 13 bases between. This CDR3 region has 15 residues. The germline gives CDR1 MNHEY, CDR2 SMNVEV (reference sequence). In nucleotides, the CDR3 is TGTGCCAGCACCTCCGGTGGCGGCTCCTACAATGAGCAGTTCTTC. The encoded protein is CASTSGGGSYNEQFF.

The genes are TRBV20-1 and TRBJ2-4; 8 positions match TRBD1. Trimming removed 6 bases from V and 13 bases from J; junction bases left unmatched: 8. CDR1 and CDR2 (germline): DFQATT, SNEGSKA (reference sequence). CDR3 length equals 11 residues. CDR3 sequence (DNA): TGCAGTGCCTCCTCAGGGGGCGGACAGTACTTC. This translates into CSASSGGGQYF.

The rearrangement links TRBV5-1 to TRBJ2-3; D ambiguous. Germline V gene sequence: CDR1 SGHRS, CDR2 YFSETQ. V shed 1 base and J shed 2 bases, with 20 bases lying between them. This CDR3 has 18 residues. CDR3 region: CASSLSVFGPTPTDTQYF. For the CDR3, the DNA is TGCGCCAGCAGCTTGTCCGTTTTTGGACCAACCCCCACAGATACGCAGTATTTT.

V and J are TRBV11-2 and TRBJ1-2; 7 nucleotides line up with TRBD1. This CDR3 contains 12 residues. With V trimmed by 8 bases and J by 5 bases, 5 bases remained unmatched. CDR1 and CDR2 from the germline V gene are SGHAT and FQNNGV. The CDR3 DNA reads TGTGCCAGCGGCGAACAGGGGTATGGCTACACCTTC. The encoded protein is CASGEQGYGYTF. The full variable domain, with the rest looked up from reference TRBV11-2 and TRBJ1-2, is EAGVAQSPRYKIIEKRQSVAFWCNPISGHATLYWYQQILGQGPKLLIQFQNNGVVDDSQLPKDRFSAERLKGVDSTLKIQPAKLEDSAVYLCASGEQGYGYTFGSGTRLTVV.

This chain joins TRBV7-9 and TRBJ2-5, with 7 bases that match TRBD1. Trimming took 5 bases from V and 5 from J; bases not matched to a gene: 11. The CDR3 has 15 amino acids. Germline CDR1 is SEHNR and CDR2 is FQNEAQ (reference sequence). DNA for the CDR3: TGTGCCAGCAGCCCCGGGACAGCTACGCAGGAGACCCAGTACTTC. Encoded protein: CASSPGTATQETQYF.

The rearrangement links TRBV4-1 to TRBJ2-5; 7 bases agree with TRBD2. CDR3 length equals 17 residues. V trimming: 1 base; J trimming: 5 bases; junction bases outside the gene matches: 13. Looked up from germline, CDR1 is MGHRA and CDR2 is YSYEKL. The CDR3 sequence: CASSQGRGLGALETQYF. The CDR3 DNA follows: TGCGCCAGCAGCCAAGGTCGCGGACTAGGAGCTCTGGAGACCCAGTACTTC.

V usage is TRBV6-5 and J usage is TRBJ1-1; possibly TRBD1 for D (5 bases). Germline CDR1 is MNHEY and CDR2 is SVGAGI. V was pared by 5 bases and J by 4 bases, with 14 bases between. CDR3 size: 14 residues. CDR3 DNA: TGTGCCAGCAGTGGGGGAACCCTGGGCACTGAAGCTTTCTTT. Protein sequence: CASSGGTLGTEAFF.

CDR3 DNA: TGCGCCAGCAGTATTACAGGGAGAGAGGCAGATACGCAGTATTTT. It specifies CASSITGREADTQYF. The V call is TRBV10-1, the J call TRBJ2-3; perhaps TRBD1 as D (6 bases). Trimming shortened V by 5 bases and J by 4 bases, and 16 bases separated the two germline ends. This CDR3 spans 15 amino acids. CDR1 and CDR2 (germline): WNHNN, SYGVQD (reference sequence).

The chain couples TRBV9 to TRBJ2-7; 9 bases agree with TRBD2. Trimming cost V 0 bases and J 3 bases; bases outside gene matches: 7. Germline V gene data show CDR1 as SGDLS and CDR2 as YYNGEE. The CDR3 has 16 amino acids. The CDR3 region has the DNA TGTGCCAGCAGCGTAGGGGGGGTAGCGGGAGTCTACGAGCAGTACTTC. It encodes CASSVGGVAGVYEQYF.

This rearrangement joins TRBV5-1 to TRBJ1-5, with unresolved D. The length of the CDR3 is 13 residues. V was clipped by 1 base and J by 6 bases, with 8 bases between them. Germline V gene sequence: CDR1 SGHRS, CDR2 YFSETQ. The CDR3 sequence: CASSLSPFQPQHF. For the CDR3, the DNA is TGCGCCAGCAGCTTGAGCCCCTTTCAGCCCCAGCATTTT.

The rearrangement uses TRBV27 and TRBJ1-5; D unresolved. Deletions cut 1 base from V and 0 bases from J, with 10 bases between. CDR1 and CDR2 (germline): MNHEY, SMNVEV (reference sequence). The CDR3 loop spans 16 amino acids. CDR3 coding DNA: TGTGCCAGCAGTTTATACCCAATGAATAGCAATCAGCCCCAGCATTTT. This codes for CASSLYPMNSNQPQHF.

The chain combines TRBV28 with TRBJ2-3, with 12 bases identical to TRBD2. The CDR3 totals 15 residues. CDR1 is MDHEN, CDR2 SYDVKM, per germline. The J segment lost 4 bases and the V segment lost 5 bases, leaving 4 bases of the junction unmatched. Written as DNA, the CDR3 is TGTGCCAGCAGTCGAGGACTAGCGGGACCAGATACGCAGTATTTT. The encoded protein is CASSRGLAGPDTQYF.

The rearrangement joins TRBV11-2 to TRBJ2-1, with 8 bases lining up with TRBD1. The CDR3 sequence is 15 residues long. Germline lookup yields CDR1 SGHAT and CDR2 FQNNGV. V shed 5 bases and J 1 base; nucleotides not matched to a gene: 4. In nucleotides, the CDR3 is TGTGCCAGCAGCCCCGGACAGGGTTCCTACAATGAGCAGTTCTTC. Translated, it gives CASSPGQGSYNEQFF.

The chain is built from TRBV6-1 and TRBJ1-3; no definite D call. Between the trimmed V and J ends, which lost 0 bases and 4 bases, there was a span of 10 bases. Germline V lookup: CDR1 MNHNS, CDR2 SASEGT. The length of the CDR3 is 15 residues. The CDR3 sequence: CASSEADGGGNTIYF. CDR3 DNA sequence: TGTGCCAGCAGTGAAGCGGACGGCGGCGGAAACACCATATATTTT.

The J gene is TRBJ1-3, the V gene TRBV5-1; no reliable D call. Germline V CDR1 and CDR2: SGHRS, YFSETQ. The CDR3 totals 14 residues. The ends were cut back, 3 bases at V and 0 bases at J, with 7 bases in the middle. CDR3 in amino acids: CASSYGISGNTIYF. In DNA, the CDR3 is TGCGCCAGCAGCTATGGTATCTCTGGAAACACCATATATTTT.

A few counts support this clone. The gene calls are TRBV4-1 and TRBJ2-1; 8 bases agree with TRBD2. The CDR3 runs 17 residues. Germline trimming cut 4 bases from V and 6 bases from J; bases unmatched to any gene: 14. The germline CDR1 and CDR2 sequences are MGHRA and YSYEKL. This chain's CDR3 is CASSPLWNGRASNEQFF. Here the CDR3 DNA reads TGCGCCAGCAGCCCTTTGTGGAACGGGAGGGCCTCCAATGAGCAGTTCTTC.

The rearrangement joins TRBV4-3 to TRBJ2-7; 12 bases are shared with TRBD2. The germline V gene encodes CDR1 LGHNA and CDR2 YSLEER. J lost 2 bases, V lost 2 bases, and 4 bases had no gene match. This CDR3 has 16 residues. The CDR3 sequence: CASSQQLAGGAYEQYF. The CDR3 region has the DNA TGCGCCAGCAGCCAACAACTAGCGGGAGGCGCCTACGAGCAGTACTTC.

CDR3 DNA: TGCGCCAGCAGCCAGGCGGTAAGCAATCAGCCCCAGCATTTT. This translates into CASSQAVSNQPQHF. The rearrangement joins TRBV4-1 to TRBJ1-5, with unresolved D. The CDR3 consists of 14 residues. The V gene lost 3 bases and the J gene lost 1 base, with 7 bases spanning the gap. The germline gives CDR1 MGHRA, CDR2 YSYEKL.

The gene calls are TRBV7-6 and TRBJ2-2; the match to TRBD2 covers 10 bases. Germline assignment: CDR1 SGHVS and CDR2 FNYEAQ. Trimming cost V 5 bases and J 7 bases; bases outside gene matches: 13. The CDR3 spans 17 residues. The CDR3, as DNA: TGTGCCAGCAGCAACACGCGCACTAGCGGGAATAGCGGGGAGCTGTTTTTT. It translates to CASSNTRTSGNSGELFF. The variable domain in full, with the rest retrieved from reference TRBV7-6 and TRBJ2-2, is GAGVSQSPRYKVTKRGQDVALRCDPISGHVSLYWYRQALGQGPEFLTYFNYEAQQDKSGLPNDRFSAERPEGSISTLTIQRTEQRDSAMYRCASSNTRTSGNSGELFFGEGSRLTVL.

There are a few counts of this clone. Distinct nucleotide sequences in the sample also encode this CDR3. This chain links TRBV29-1 with TRBJ2-5, with TRBD1 identical over 7 bases. The junction had 4 bases not matched to a gene; V was cut back by 5 bases and J by 1 base. CDR1 is SQVTM, CDR2 ANQGSEA, per germline. This CDR3 is built from 13 residues. CDR3 loop: CSVRDSRQETQYF. DNA for the CDR3: TGCAGCGTTCGGGACAGCCGCCAAGAGACCCAGTACTTC.